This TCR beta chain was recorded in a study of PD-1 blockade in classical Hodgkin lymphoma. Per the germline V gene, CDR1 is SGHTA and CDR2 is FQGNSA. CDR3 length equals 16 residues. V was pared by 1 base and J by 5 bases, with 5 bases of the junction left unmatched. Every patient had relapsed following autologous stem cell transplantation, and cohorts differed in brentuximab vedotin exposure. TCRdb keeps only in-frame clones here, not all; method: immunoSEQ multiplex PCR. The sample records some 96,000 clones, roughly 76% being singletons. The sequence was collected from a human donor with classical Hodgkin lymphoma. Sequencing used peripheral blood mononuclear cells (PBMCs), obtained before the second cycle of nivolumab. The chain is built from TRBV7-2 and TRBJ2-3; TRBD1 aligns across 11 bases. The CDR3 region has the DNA TGTGCCAGCAGCTTAGAGGGACAGGGGGGTGTAGATACGCAGTATTTT. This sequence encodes CASSLEGQGGVDTQYF.